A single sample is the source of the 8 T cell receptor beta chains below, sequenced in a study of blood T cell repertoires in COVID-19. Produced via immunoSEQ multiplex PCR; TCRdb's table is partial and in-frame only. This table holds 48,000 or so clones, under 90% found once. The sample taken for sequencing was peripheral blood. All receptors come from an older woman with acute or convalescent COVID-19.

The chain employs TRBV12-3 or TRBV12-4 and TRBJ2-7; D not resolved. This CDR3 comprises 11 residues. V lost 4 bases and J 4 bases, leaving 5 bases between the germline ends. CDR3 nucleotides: TGTGCCAGCAGTTCCCTATACGAGCAGTACTTC. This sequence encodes CASSSLYEQYF.

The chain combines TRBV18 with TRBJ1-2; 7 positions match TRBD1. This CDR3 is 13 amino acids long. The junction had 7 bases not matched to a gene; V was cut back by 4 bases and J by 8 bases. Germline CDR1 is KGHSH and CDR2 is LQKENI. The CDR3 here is CASSRDSRGGYTF. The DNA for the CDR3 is TGTGCCAGCTCACGGGACAGCCGTGGAGGCTACACCTTC. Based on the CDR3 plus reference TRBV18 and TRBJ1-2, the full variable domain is NAGVMQNPRHLVRRRGQEARLRCSPMKGHSHVYWYRQLPEEGLKFMVYLQKENIIDESGMPKERFSAEFPKEGPSILRIQQVVRGDSAAYFCASSRDSRGGYTFGSGTRLTVV.

The CDR3 bases are TGTGCCAGCAGCTTGTCCAGCGGGAGAGTTCTTAATGAGCAGTTCTTC. Its translation: CASSLSSGRVLNEQFF. V gene TRBV11-3 combines with J gene TRBJ2-1; 8 positions match TRBD2. There are 16 residues in the CDR3. Germline V gene sequence: CDR1 SGHNT, CDR2 YENEEA. Unmatched junction bases numbered 11, after V lost 3 bases and J lost 7 bases.

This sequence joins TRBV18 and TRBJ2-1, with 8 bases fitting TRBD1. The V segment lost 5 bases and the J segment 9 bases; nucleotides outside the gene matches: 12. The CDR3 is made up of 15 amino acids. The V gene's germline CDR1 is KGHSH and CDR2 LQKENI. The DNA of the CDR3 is TGTGCCAGCTCAAGACAGGGGTTGTGGATGGGTGAGCAGTTCTTC. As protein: CASSRQGLWMGEQFF.

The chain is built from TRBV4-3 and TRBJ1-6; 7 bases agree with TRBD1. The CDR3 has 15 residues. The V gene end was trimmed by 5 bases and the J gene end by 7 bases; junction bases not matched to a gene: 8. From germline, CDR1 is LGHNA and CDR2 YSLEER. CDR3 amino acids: CASSSRGTENSPLHF. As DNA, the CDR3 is TGCGCCAGCAGCTCCCGAGGGACAGAGAATTCACCCCTCCACTTT.

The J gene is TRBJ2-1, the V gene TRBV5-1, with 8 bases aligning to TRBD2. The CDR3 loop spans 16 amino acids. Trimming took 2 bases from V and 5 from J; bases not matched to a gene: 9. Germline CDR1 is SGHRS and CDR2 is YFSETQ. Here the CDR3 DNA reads TGCGCCAGCAGCTTTGTAATCGGGGGGGTGAACAATGAGCAGTTCTTC. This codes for CASSFVIGGVNNEQFF.

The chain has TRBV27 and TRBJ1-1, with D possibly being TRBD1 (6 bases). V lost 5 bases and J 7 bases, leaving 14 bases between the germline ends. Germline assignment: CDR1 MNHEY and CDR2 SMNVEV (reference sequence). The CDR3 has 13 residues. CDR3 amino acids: CASSLQRGGEAFF. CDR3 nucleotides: TGTGCCAGCAGTCTTCAAAGGGGGGGTGAAGCTTTCTTT.

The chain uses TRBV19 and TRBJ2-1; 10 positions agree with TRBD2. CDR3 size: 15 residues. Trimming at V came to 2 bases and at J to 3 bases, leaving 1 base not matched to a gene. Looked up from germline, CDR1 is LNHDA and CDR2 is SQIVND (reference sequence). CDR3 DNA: TGTGCCAGTAGTATAACTAGCGGGAACTACAATGAGCAGTTCTTC. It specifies CASSITSGNYNEQFF.